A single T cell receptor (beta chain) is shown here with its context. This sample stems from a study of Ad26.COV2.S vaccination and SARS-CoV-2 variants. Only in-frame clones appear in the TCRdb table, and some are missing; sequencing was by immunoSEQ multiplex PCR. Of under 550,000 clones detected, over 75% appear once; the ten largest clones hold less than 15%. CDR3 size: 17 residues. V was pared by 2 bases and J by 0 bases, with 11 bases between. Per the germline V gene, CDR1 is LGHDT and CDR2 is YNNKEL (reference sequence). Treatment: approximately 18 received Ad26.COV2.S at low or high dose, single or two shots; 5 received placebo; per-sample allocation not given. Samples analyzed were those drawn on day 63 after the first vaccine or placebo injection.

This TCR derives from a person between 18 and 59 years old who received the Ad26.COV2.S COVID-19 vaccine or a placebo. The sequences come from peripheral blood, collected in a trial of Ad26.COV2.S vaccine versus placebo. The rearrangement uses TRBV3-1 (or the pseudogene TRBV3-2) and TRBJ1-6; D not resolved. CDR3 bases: TGTGCCAGCAGCCAAAGAGGCGCAGACTCCTATAATTCACCCCTCCACTTT. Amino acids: CASSQRGADSYNSPLHF.